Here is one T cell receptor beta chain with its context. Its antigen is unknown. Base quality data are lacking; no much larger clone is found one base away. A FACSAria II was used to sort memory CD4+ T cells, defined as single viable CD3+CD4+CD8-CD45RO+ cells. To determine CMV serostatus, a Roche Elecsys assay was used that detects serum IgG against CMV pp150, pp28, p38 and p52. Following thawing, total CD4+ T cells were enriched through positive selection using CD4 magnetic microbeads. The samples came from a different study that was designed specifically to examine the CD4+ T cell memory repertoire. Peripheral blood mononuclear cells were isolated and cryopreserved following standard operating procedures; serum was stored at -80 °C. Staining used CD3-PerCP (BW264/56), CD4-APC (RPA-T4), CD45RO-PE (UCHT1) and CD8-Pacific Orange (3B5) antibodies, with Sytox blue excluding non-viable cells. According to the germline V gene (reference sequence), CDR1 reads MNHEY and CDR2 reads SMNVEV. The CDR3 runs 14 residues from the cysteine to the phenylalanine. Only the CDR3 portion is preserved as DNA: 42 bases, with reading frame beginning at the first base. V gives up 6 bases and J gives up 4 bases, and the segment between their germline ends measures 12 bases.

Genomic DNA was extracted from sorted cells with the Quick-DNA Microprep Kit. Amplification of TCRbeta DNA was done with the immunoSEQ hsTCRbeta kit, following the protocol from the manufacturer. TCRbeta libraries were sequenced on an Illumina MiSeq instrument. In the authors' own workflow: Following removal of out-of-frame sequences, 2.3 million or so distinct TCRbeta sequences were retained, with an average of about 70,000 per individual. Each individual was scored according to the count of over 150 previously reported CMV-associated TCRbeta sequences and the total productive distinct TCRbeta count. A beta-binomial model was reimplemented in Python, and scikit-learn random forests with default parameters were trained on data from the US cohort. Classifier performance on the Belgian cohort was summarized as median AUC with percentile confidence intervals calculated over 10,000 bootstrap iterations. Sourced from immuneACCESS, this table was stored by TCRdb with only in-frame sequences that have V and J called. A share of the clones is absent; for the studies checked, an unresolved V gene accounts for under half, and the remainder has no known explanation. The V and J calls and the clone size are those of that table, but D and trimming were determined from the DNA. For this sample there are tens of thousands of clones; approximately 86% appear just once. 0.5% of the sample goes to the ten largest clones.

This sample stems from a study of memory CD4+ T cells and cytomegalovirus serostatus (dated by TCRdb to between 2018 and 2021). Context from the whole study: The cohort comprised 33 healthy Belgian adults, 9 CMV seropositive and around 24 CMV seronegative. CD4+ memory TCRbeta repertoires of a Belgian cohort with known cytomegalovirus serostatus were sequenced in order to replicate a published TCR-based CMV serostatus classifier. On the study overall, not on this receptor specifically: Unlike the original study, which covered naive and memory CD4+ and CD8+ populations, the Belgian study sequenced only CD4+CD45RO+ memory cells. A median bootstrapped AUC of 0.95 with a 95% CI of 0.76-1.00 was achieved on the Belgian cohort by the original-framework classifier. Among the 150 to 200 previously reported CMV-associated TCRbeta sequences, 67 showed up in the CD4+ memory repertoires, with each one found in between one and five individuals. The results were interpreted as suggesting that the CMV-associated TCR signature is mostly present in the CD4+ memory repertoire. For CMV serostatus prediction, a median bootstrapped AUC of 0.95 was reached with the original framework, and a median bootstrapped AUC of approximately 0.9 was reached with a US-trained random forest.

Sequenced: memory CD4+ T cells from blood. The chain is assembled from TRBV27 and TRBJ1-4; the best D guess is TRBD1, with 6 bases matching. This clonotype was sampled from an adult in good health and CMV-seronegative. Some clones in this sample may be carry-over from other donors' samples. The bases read TGTGCCAGCAGCTACAGGGCTGATAATGAAAAACTGTTTTTT. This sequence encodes CASSYRADNEKLFF. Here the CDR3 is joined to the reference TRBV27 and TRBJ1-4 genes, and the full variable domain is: EAQVTQNPRYLITVTGKKLTVTCSQNMNHEYMSWYRQDPGLGLRQIYYSMNVEVTDKGDVPEGYKVSRKEKRNFPLILESPSPNQTSLYFCASSYRADNEKLFFGSGTQLSVL.